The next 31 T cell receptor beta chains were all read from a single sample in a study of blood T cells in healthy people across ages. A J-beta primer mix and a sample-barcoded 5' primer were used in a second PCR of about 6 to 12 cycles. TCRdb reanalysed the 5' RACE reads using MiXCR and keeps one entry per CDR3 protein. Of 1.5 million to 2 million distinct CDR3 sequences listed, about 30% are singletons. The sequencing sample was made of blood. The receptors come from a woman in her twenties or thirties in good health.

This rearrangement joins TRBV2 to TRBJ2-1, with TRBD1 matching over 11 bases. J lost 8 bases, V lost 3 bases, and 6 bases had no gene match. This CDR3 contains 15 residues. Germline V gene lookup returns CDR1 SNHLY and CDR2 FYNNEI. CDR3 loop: CASSDGQGAGDEQFF. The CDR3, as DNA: TGTGCCAGCAGTGATGGACAGGGGGCTGGGGATGAGCAGTTCTTC.

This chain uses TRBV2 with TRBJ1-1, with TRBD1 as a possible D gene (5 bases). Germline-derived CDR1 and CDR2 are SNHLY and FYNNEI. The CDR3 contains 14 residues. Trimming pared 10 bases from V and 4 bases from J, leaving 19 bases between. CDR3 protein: CATQAQGGSTEAFF. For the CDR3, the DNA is TGTGCCACCCAGGCCCAGGGAGGGAGCACTGAAGCTTTCTTT.

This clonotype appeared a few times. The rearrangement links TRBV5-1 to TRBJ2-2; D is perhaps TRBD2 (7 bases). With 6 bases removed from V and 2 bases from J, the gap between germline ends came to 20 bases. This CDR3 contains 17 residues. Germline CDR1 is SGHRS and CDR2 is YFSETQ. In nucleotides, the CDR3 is TGCGCCAGCACGATAGGACGGGGGGCGCAAAACACCGGGGAGCTGTTTTTT. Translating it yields CASTIGRGAQNTGELFF.

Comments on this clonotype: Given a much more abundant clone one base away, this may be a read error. The CDR3 DNA reads as TGTGCCAGCAGCGAAATTACTTCGGGACGGACTGATGTTACGCAGTATTTT. Translation gives CASSEITSGRTDVTQYF. The rearrangement uses TRBV7-9 and TRBJ2-3; D may correspond to TRBD1 or TRBD2 (5 bases each). The CDR3 runs 17 residues. V was clipped by 5 bases and J by 8 bases, with 26 bases between them. The germline CDR1 and CDR2 sequences are SEHNR and FQNEAQ (reference sequence).

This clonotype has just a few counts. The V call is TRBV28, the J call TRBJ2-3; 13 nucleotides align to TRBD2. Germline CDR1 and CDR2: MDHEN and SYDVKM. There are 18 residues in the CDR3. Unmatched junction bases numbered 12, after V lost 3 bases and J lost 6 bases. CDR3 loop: CASSFPPGLAGFADTQYF. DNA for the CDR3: TGTGCCAGCAGTTTCCCGCCGGGACTAGCGGGGTTTGCGGATACGCAGTATTTT. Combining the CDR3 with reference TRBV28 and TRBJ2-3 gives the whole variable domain DVKVTQSSRYLVKRTGEKVFLECVQDMDHENMFWYRQDPGLGLRLIYFSYDVKMKEKGDIPEGYSVSREKKERFSLILESASTNQTSMYLCASSFPPGLAGFADTQYFGPGTRLTVL.

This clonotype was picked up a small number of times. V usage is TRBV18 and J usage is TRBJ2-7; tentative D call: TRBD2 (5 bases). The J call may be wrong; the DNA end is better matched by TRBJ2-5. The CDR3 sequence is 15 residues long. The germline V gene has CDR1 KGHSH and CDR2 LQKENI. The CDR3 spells CASKITVADSETQYF. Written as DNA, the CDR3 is TGTGCCAGCAAAATCACGGTTGCGGACTCAGAGACCCAGTACTTC.

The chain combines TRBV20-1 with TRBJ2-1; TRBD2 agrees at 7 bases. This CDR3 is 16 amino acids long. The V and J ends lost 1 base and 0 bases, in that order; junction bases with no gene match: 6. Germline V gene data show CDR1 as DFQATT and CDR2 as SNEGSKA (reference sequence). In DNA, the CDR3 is TGCAGTGCTAGAGTTAGGGAGGGAAGCTCCTACAATGAGCAGTTCTTC. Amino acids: CSARVREGSSYNEQFF.

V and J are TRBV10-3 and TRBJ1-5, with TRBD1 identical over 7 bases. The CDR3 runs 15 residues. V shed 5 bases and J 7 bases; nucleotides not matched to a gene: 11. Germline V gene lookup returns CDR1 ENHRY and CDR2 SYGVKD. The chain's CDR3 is CAISKRAGGGQPQHF. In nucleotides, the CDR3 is TGTGCCATCAGTAAGAGGGCAGGGGGAGGGCAGCCCCAGCATTTT.

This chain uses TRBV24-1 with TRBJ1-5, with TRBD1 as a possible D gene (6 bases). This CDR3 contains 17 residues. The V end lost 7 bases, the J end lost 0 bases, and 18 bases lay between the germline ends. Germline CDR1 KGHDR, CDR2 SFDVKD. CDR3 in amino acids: CATSPGGRALSNQPQHF. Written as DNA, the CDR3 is TGTGCCACCAGCCCCGGGGGCAGGGCCCTTAGCAATCAGCCCCAGCATTTT.

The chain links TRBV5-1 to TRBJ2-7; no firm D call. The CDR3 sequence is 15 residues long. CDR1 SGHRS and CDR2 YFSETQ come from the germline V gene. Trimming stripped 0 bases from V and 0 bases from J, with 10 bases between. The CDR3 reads CASSLEGYLSYEQYF. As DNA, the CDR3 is TGCGCCAGCAGCTTGGAAGGCTACCTCTCCTACGAGCAGTACTTC.

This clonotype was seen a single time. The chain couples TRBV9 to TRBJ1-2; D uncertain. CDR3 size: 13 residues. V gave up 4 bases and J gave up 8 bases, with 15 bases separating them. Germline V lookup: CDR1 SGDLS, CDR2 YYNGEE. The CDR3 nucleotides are TGTGCCAGCAGCCCCCCCTCCGCGGCGGGCTACACCTTC. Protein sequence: CASSPPSAAGYTF.

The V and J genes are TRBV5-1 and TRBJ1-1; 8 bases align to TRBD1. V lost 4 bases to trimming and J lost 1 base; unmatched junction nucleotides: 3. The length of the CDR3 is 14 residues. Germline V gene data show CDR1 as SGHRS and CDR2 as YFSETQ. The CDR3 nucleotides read TGCGCCAGCAGCAAGGGACAGGAGAACACTGAAGCTTTCTTT. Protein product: CASSKGQENTEAFF.

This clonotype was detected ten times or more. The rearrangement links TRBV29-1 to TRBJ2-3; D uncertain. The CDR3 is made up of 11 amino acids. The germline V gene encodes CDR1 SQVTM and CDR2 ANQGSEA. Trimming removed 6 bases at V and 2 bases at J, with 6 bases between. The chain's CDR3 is CSVRPTDTQYF. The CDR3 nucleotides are TGCAGCGTCAGACCCACAGATACGCAGTATTTT.

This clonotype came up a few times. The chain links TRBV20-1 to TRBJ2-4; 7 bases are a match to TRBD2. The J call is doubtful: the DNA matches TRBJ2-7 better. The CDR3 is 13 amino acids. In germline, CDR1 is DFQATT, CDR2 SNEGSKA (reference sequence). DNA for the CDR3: TGCAGTGCTACAACTACTAGCGACTACGAGCAGTACTTC. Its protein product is CSATTTSDYEQYF.

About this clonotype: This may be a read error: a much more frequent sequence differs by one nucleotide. CDR3 DNA: TGCGCCAGCGGCCTTTATTCGGGGGTAAAACTGTTTTTT. This translates into CASGLYSGVKLFF. The chain is built from TRBV4-1 and TRBJ1-4, with a weak D call TRBD1 (5 bases). The germline V and J ends were trimmed by 8 bases and 10 bases, with 17 bases remaining between them. The CDR3 consists of 13 residues. Germline CDR1 reads MGHRA; CDR2 reads YSYEKL.

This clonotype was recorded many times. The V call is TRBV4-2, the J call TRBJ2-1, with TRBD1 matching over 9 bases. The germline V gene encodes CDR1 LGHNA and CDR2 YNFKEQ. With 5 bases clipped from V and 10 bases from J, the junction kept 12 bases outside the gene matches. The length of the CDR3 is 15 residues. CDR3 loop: CASSISGTGSWEQFF. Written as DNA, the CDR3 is TGTGCCAGCAGCATATCCGGGACAGGGTCGTGGGAGCAGTTCTTC.

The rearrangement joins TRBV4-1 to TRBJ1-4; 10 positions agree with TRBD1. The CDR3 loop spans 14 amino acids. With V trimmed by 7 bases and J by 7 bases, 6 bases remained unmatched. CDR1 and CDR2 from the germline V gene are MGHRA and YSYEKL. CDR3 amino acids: CASNRQGAGEKLFF. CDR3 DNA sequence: TGCGCCAGCAATAGACAGGGGGCGGGTGAAAAACTGTTTTTT.

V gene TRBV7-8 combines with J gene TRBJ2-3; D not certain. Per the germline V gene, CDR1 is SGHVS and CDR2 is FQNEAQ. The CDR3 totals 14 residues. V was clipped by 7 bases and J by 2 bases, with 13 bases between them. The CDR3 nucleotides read TGTGCCAGCATCAGGACCCTTAACACAGATACGCAGTATTTT. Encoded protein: CASIRTLNTDTQYF.

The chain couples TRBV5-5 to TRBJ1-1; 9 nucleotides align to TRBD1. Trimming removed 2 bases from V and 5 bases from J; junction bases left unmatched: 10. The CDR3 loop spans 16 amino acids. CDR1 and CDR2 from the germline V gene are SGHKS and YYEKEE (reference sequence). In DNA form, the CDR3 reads TGTGCCAGCAGCTTAAGACAGGGGGGGAGAAATACTGAAGCTTTCTTT. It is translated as CASSLRQGGRNTEAFF.

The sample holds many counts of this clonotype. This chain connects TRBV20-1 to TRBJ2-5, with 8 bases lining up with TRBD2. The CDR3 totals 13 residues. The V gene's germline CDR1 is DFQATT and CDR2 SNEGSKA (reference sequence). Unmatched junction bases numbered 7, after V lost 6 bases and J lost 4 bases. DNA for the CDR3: TGCAGTGCCCGGGGGGGGATAGGAGAGACCCAGTACTTC. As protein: CSARGGIGETQYF.

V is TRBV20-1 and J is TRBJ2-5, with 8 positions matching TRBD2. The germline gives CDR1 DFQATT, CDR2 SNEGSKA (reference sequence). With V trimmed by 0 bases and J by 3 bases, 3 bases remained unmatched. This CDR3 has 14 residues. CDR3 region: CSARDQTSEETQYF. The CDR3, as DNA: TGCAGTGCTAGAGATCAGACTAGCGAAGAGACCCAGTACTTC.

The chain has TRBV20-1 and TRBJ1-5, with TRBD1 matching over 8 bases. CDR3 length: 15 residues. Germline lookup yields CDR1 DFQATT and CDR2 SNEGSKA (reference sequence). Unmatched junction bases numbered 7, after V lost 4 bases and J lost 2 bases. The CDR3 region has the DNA TGCAGTGCTAATCAGGGGGCGGGTCGCAATCAGCCCCAGCATTTT. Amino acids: CSANQGAGRNQPQHF.

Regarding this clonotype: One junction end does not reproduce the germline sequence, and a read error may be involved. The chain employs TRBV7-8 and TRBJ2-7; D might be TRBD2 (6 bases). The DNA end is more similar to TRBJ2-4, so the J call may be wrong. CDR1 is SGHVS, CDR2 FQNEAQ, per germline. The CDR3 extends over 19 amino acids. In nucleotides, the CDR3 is TGTGCCGGCAGCCCCCCGGGGGACGTCTGGTCCTTAGCCAAAAACATTCAGTACTTC. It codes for CAGSPPGDVWSLAKNIQYF.

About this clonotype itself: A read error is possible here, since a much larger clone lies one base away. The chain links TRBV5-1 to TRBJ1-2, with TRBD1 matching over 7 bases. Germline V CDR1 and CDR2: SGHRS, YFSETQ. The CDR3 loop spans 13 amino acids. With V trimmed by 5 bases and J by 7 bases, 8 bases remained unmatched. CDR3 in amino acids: CASSNRDSCGYTF. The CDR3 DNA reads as TGCGCCAGCAGTAACCGGGACAGTTGTGGCTACACCTTC.

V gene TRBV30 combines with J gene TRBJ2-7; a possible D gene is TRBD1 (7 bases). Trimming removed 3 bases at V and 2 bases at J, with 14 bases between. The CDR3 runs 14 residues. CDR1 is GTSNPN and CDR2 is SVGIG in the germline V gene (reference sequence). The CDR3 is CAWRRGRGAYEQYF. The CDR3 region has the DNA TGTGCCTGGAGGAGGGGCAGGGGGGCCTACGAGCAGTACTTC.

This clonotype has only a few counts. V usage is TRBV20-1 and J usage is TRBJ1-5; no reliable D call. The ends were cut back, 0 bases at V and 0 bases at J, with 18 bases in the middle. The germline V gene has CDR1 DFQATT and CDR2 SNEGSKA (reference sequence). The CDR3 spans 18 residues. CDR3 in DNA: TGCAGTGCTAGAGATACTTTTGGAGGGCGAACTAGCAATCAGCCCCAGCATTTT. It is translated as CSARDTFGGRTSNQPQHF.

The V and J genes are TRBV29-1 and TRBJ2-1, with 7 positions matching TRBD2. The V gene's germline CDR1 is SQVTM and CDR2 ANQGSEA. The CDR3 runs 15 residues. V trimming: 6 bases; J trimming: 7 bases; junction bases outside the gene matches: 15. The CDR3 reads CSVALVAGRGNEQFF. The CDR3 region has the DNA TGCAGCGTCGCCTTGGTAGCGGGTAGAGGTAATGAGCAGTTCTTC.

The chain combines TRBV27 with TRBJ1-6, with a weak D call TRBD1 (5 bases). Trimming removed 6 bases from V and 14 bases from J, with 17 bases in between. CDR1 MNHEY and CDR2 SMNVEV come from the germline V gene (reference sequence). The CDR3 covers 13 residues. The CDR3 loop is CASSPGPLSALHF. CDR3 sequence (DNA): TGTGCCAGCAGCCCGGGGCCCCTCAGTGCCCTCCACTTT.

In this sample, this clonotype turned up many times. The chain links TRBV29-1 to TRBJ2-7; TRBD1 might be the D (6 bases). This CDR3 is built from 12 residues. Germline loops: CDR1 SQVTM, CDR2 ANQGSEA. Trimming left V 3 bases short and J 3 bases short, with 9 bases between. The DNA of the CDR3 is TGCAGCGTTGATATACAGGGCTACGAGCAGTACTTC. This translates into CSVDIQGYEQYF.

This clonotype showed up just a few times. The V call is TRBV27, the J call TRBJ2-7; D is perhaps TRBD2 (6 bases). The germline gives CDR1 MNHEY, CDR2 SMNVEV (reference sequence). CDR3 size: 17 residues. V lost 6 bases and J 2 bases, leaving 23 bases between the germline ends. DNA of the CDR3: TGTGCCAGCAGCCGCGGGACGCCGGTGAGCTCAACCTACGAGCAGTACTTC. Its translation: CASSRGTPVSSTYEQYF.

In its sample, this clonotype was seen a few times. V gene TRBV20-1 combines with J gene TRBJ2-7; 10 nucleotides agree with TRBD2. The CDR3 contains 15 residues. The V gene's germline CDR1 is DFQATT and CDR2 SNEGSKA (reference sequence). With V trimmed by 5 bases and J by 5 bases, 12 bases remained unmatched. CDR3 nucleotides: TGCAGTGCTCAACAGGGGAGCGGGAGGGGAAACGAGCAGTACTTC. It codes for CSAQQGSGRGNEQYF.